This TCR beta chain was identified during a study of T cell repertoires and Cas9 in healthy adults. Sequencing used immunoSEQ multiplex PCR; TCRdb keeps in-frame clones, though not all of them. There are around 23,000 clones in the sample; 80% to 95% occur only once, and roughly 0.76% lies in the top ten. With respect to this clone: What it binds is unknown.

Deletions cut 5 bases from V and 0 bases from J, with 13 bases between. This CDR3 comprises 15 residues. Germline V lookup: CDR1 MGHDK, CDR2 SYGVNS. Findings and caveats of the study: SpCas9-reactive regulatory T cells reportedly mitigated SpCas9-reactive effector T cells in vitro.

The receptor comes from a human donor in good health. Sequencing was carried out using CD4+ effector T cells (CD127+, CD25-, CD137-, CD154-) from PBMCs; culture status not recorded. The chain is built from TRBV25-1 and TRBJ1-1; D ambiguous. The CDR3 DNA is TGTGCCAGCAGTTCTAATCCTATCATGAACACTGAAGCTTTCTTT. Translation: CASSSNPIMNTEAFF.